Each of the 15 T cell receptor beta chains below was sequenced from the same sample in a study of T-cell memory formation after mild COVID-19. TCRdb ran MiXCR on the 5' RACE reads and lists one entry per CDR3 protein. The sample lists around 55,000 distinct CDR3 sequences, roughly 9.5% seen once, with more than 1% in the top ten. Sequencing was carried out using PBMCs or a T cell subset sorted from them (not recorded which). The receptor set was obtained from a man aged 18 to 35 who had mild COVID-19 (a few samples of this study predate the infection). Cell type and time point are not known.

This clonotype was seen repeatedly, ten times or more. The rearrangement links TRBV7-2 to TRBJ2-2; no reliable D call. Germline V gene sequence: CDR1 SGHTA, CDR2 FQGNSA. The CDR3 loop spans 15 amino acids. V was clipped by 1 base and J by 4 bases, with 10 bases between them. The CDR3 nucleotides read TGTGCCAGCAGCTTAGTCCCACAGTTCACCGGGGAGCTGTTTTTT. Translated, it gives CASSLVPQFTGELFF.

This clonotype was counted ten times or more. The chain recombines TRBV4-3 with TRBJ2-2; 7 bases match TRBD1. Germline CDR1 LGHNA, CDR2 YSLEER. The CDR3 is 14 amino acids. V lost 4 bases and J lost 3; bases outside the gene matches: 2. Here the CDR3 DNA reads TGCGCCAGCAGCCGACAGGGCTACACCGGGGAGCTGTTTTTT. It specifies CASSRQGYTGELFF.

The chain couples TRBV5-1 to TRBJ2-2; D possibly corresponds to TRBD2 (6 bases). V shed 3 bases and J shed 7 bases, with 19 bases lying between them. Germline-derived CDR1 and CDR2 are SGHRS and YFSETQ. The CDR3 runs 16 residues. The CDR3 sequence: CASSSQTGTSYGELFF. The DNA for the CDR3 is TGCGCCAGCAGCTCGCAGACCGGCACTAGCTACGGGGAGCTGTTTTTT.

In this sample, this clonotype turned up a few times. J is TRBJ1-2 and V is TRBV7-2; the match to TRBD1 covers 7 bases. V shed 4 bases, J shed 2 bases, and the junction held 10 bases outside the gene matches. CDR3 length equals 16 residues. Germline CDR1 is SGHTA and CDR2 is FQGNSA. The CDR3 protein is CASSSPLGGQNYGYTF. The CDR3 region has the DNA TGTGCCAGCAGCTCCCCACTCGGGGGACAGAACTATGGCTACACCTTC.

The chain is built from TRBV3-1 and TRBJ2-1, with D perhaps matching TRBD2 (6 bases). CDR1 is LGHDT, CDR2 YNNKEL, per germline (reference sequence). The CDR3 has 15 amino acids. V was cut by 3 bases and J by 8 bases, with 17 bases left in between. CDR3 amino acids: CASSQGLGLVYEQFF. Written as DNA, the CDR3 is TGTGCCAGCAGCCAGGGACTGGGGCTGGTCTATGAGCAGTTCTTC.

This clonotype was counted only a few times. The chain couples TRBV9 to TRBJ2-5; 8 nucleotides align to TRBD1. The ends lost 1 base at V and 4 bases at J; junction bases unmatched: 3. Germline V gives CDR1 SGDLS, CDR2 YYNGEE. The CDR3 extends over 14 amino acids. The CDR3: CASSVWGTGETQYF. DNA for the CDR3: TGTGCCAGCAGCGTATGGGGGACAGGAGAGACCCAGTACTTC.

This clonotype is medium-sized by share. The chain recombines TRBV4-3 with TRBJ2-7, with D perhaps TRBD2 (5 bases). Germline V CDR1 and CDR2: LGHNA, YSLEER. V lost 4 bases and J 8 bases, leaving 21 bases between the germline ends. CDR3 length equals 15 residues. The CDR3 DNA sequence: TGCGCCAGCAGCCTCGTCGGACTCTCCCGGGGAAAGCAGTACTTC. This translates into CASSLVGLSRGKQYF.

This clonotype was counted ten times or more. The chain is built from TRBV7-2 and TRBJ2-2, with TRBD2 identical over 11 bases. The CDR3 is 15 amino acids. Losses at the gene ends were 5 bases for V and 6 bases for J; bases not matched to a gene: 5. Germline V gives CDR1 SGHTA, CDR2 FQGNSA. The CDR3 DNA follows: TGTGCCAGCAGCCATACTAGCGGGGGCGCCGGGGAGCTGTTTTTT. It translates to CASSHTSGGAGELFF.

This clonotype was detected only a few times. The CDR3 nucleotides read TGTGCCAGCAGCTTTTGGACAGGCACAGATACGCAGTATTTT. This translates into CASSFWTGTDTQYF. J is TRBJ2-3 and V is TRBV7-9; weak D call: TRBD1 (6 bases). The ends were cut back, 3 bases at V and 1 base at J, with 8 bases in the middle. The CDR3 runs to 14 residues. Germline loops: CDR1 SEHNR, CDR2 FQNEAQ (reference sequence).

The chain couples TRBV5-5 to TRBJ1-2; TRBD1 is a possible D gene (5 bases). The CDR3 has 12 residues. Deletions cut 3 bases from V and 8 bases from J, with 11 bases between. CDR1 is SGHKS, CDR2 YYEKEE, per germline (reference sequence). The CDR3 DNA follows: TGTGCCAGCAGCTCCGGGAGGGGCGGCTACACCTTC. Protein product: CASSSGRGGYTF.

This chain connects TRBV4-1 to TRBJ1-1, with TRBD1 matching over 7 bases. Germline loops: CDR1 MGHRA, CDR2 YSYEKL. This CDR3 has 18 residues. V trimming: 0 bases; J trimming: 0 bases; junction bases outside the gene matches: 10. CDR3 bases: TGCGCCAGCAGCCAAGACCCCCCGGGACAGCACTTGAACACTGAAGCTTTCTTT. It is translated as CASSQDPPGQHLNTEAFF.

This clonotype was seen ten or more times. The chain recombines TRBV5-4 with TRBJ2-3, with TRBD2 identical over 9 bases. The CDR3 runs to 16 residues. The V gene end was trimmed by 5 bases and the J gene end by 7 bases; junction bases not matched to a gene: 14. Germline V lookup: CDR1 SGHNT, CDR2 YYREEE (reference sequence). This CDR3 reads CASRWDLAGEVNTQYF. The CDR3 DNA reads TGTGCCAGCAGGTGGGACTTAGCGGGGGAGGTCAATACGCAGTATTTT.

This clonotype was detected only a few times. The chain has TRBV18 and TRBJ2-3; D is uncertain. This CDR3 region has 13 residues. Germline V gene data show CDR1 as KGHSH and CDR2 as LQKENI. V was trimmed by 0 bases and J by 6 bases, leaving 7 bases between them. The CDR3 protein is CASSPPGRDTQYF. In nucleotides, the CDR3 is TGTGCCAGCTCACCACCTGGTAGGGATACGCAGTATTTT. The full variable domain, its missing parts supplied by reference TRBV18 and TRBJ2-3, is NAGVMQNPRHLVRRRGQEARLRCSPMKGHSHVYWYRQLPEEGLKFMVYLQKENIIDESGMPKERFSAEFPKEGPSILRIQQVVRGDSAAYFCASSPPGRDTQYFGPGTRLTVL.

This clonotype was recorded a few times. The J gene is TRBJ2-2, the V gene TRBV5-5; TRBD2 matches 14 bases. This CDR3 is 17 amino acids long. CDR1 SGHKS and CDR2 YYEKEE come from the germline V gene (reference sequence). V lost 4 bases, J lost 6 bases, and 8 bases stayed unmatched. The CDR3 spells CASSLGLAGGLAGELFF. For the CDR3, the DNA is TGTGCCAGCAGCCTCGGACTAGCGGGGGGCTTAGCCGGGGAGCTGTTTTTT.

This chain links TRBV15 with TRBJ2-2, with TRBD2 matching over 12 bases. CDR3 size: 18 residues. The germline CDR1 and CDR2 sequences are LNHNV and YYDKDF (reference sequence). Germline trimming cut 0 bases from V and 0 bases from J; bases unmatched to any gene: 2. CDR3: CATSRDLAGGTNTGELFF. The CDR3 bases are TGTGCCACCAGCAGAGACCTAGCGGGGGGGACGAACACCGGGGAGCTGTTTTTT.